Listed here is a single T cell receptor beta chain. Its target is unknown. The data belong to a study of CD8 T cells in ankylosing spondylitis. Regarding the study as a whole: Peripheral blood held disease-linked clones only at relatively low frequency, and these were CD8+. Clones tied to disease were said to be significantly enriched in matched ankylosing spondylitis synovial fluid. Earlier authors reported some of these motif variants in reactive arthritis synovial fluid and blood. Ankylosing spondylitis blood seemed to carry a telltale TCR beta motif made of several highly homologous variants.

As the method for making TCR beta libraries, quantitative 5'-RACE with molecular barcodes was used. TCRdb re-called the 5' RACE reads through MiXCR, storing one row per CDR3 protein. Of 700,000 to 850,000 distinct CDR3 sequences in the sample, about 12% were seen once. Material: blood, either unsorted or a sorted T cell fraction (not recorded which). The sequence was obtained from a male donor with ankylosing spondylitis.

The CDR3 nucleotides read TGCGCCAGCGGAACAGGGTGGGGCACCGGGGAGCTGTTTTTT. This codes for CASGTGWGTGELFF. The chain joins TRBV5-1 to TRBJ2-2; tentative D call: TRBD1 (6 bases). Germline CDR1 SGHRS, CDR2 YFSETQ. V was cut by 7 bases and J by 4 bases, with 14 bases left in between. The CDR3 runs 14 residues.